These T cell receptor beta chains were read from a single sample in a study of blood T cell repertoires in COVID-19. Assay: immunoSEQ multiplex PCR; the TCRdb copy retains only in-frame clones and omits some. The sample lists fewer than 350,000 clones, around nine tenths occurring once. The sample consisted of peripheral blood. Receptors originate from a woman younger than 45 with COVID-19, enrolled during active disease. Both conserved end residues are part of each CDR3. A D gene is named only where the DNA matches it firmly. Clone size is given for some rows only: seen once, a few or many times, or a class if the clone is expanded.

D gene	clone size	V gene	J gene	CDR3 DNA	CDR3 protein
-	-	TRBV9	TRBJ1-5	TGTGCCAGCAGCGTTTCCAACACCAATCAGCCCCAGCATTTT	CASSVSNTNQPQHF
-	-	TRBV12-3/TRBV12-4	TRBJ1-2	TGTGCCAGCAGTCGCGGGACCGGCTATGGCTACACCTTC	CASSRGTGYGYTF
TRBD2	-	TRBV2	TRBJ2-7	TGTGCCAGCAGTGAGGGGACTAGCGGGACGTACGAGCAGTACTTC	CASSEGTSGTYEQYF
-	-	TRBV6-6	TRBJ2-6	TGTGCCAGCAGCGGTGACAGCTCTGGGGCCAACGTCCTGACTTTC	CASSGDSSGANVLTF
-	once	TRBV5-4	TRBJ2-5	TGTGCCAGCAGCTTGGTGGCGGATCGGGAGACCCAGTACTTC	CASSLVADRETQYF
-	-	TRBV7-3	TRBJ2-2	TGTGCCAGCAGCCCCATTAGGGGCGGCGGGGAGCTGTTTTTT	CASSPIRGGGELFF
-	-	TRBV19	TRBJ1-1	TGTGCCAGTAGTCCTTTTGGAGGCACTGAAGCTTTCTTT	CASSPFGGTEAFF
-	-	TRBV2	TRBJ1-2	TGTGCCAGCGGGGACTCCCCTGTTCTCTACACCTTC	CASGDSPVLYTF
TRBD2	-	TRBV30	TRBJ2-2	TGTGCCTGGAGTAGGGGACTAGCGAACACCGGGGAGCTGTTTTTT	CAWSRGLANTGELFF
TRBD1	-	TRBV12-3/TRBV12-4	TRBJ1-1	TGTGCCAGCGGACAGGATGGTTACACTGAAGCTTTCTTT	CASGQDGYTEAFF
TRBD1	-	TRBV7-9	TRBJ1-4	TGTGCCAGCAGCCTGGGACAGGGAATCAATGAAAAACTGTTTTTT	CASSLGQGINEKLFF
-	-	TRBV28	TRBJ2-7	TGTGCCAGCAGCGGACAAAGGCGGATGCTCCTTTACGAGCAGTACTTC	CASSGQRRMLLYEQYF
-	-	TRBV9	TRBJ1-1	TGTGCCAGCAGCGTAGGGGGGGGCAGGAACACTGAAGCTTTCTTT	CASSVGGGRNTEAFF
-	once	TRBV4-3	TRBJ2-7	TGCGCCAGCAGCCAAGATTCGGGCGGGTCCTACGAGCAGTACTTC	CASSQDSGGSYEQYF
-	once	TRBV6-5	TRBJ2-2	TGTGCCAGCAGGGAGGGCAGACACGGGGAGCTGTTTTTT	CASREGRHGELFF
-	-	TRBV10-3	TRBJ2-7	TGTGCCATCACCCCCGGGGGTAGCCGTTACGAGCAGTACTTC	CAITPGGSRYEQYF
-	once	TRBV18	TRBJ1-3	TGTGCCAGCTCACCACTTTTCAGGGACTCTGGAAACACCATATATTTT	CASSPLFRDSGNTIYF
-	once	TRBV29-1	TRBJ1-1	TGCAGCGTTGGTCGGGGAGGGGACACTGAAGCTTTCTTT	CSVGRGGDTEAFF
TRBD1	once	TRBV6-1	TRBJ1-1	TGTGCCAGCAGTGGCTATATGACAGGGGACACGAACACTGAAGCTTTCTTT	CASSGYMTGDTNTEAFF
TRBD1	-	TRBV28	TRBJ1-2	TGTGCCAGCAGCACCCCAGGGGGGCAGGGGCCACATGGCTACACCTTC	CASSTPGGQGPHGYTF
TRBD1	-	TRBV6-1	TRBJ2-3	TGTGCCAGCAGTGACACCCCGGGACAGGGGGCAGATACGCAGTATTTT	CASSDTPGQGADTQYF
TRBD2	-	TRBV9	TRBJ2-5	TGTGCCAGCAGCTCCGGGACTAGCGGCCAAGAGACCCAGTACTTC	CASSSGTSGQETQYF
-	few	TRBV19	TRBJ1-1	TGTGCCAGTACTCGAGCGGAGGGTACTGAAGCTTTCTTT	CASTRAEGTEAFF
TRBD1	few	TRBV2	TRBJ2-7	TGTGCCAGCAGTGCCGGGGACAGGGAGACCTACGAGCAGTACTTC	CASSAGDRETYEQYF